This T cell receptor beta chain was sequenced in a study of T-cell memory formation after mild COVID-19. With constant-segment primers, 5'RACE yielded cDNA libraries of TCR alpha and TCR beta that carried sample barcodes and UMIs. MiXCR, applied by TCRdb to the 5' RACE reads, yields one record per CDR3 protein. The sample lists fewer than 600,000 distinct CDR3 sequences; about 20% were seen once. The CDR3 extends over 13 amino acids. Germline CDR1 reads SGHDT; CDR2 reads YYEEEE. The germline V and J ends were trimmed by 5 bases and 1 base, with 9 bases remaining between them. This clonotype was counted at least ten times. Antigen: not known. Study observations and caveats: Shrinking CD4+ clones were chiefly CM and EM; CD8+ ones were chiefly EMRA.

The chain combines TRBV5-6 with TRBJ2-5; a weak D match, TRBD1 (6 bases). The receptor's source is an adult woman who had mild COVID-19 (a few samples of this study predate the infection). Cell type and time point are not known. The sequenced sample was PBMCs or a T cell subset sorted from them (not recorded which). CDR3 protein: CASSKDSQETQYF. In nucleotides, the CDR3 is TGTGCCAGCAGTAAGGACAGCCAAGAGACCCAGTACTTC.